These 28 T cell receptor beta chains share one sample of origin, sequenced in a study of OX40 agonist ivuxolimab in advanced cancers. Produced via immunoSEQ multiplex PCR; TCRdb's table is partial and in-frame only. Of about 98,000 clones in the sample, less than 90% are singletons; the top ten hold around 0.82%. This specimen consisted of CD4+ or CD8+ T cells sorted from blood, obtained in a trial of the OX40 agonist ivuxolimab. These receptors all stem from an adult with an advanced solid tumor such as melanoma, head and neck, liver or kidney cancer.

The rearrangement links TRBV7-9 to TRBJ1-5, with 11 positions matching TRBD1. CDR3 length: 14 amino acids. Unmatched junction bases numbered 4, after V lost 5 bases and J lost 7 bases. The germline V gene encodes CDR1 SEHNR and CDR2 FQNEAQ (reference sequence). The CDR3 DNA reads as TGTGCCAGCAGCCCGGGACAGGGGGGACAGCCCCAGCATTTT. Protein: CASSPGQGGQPQHF.

V gene TRBV5-1 combines with J gene TRBJ2-3; TRBD2 is a possible D gene (6 bases). This CDR3 is 14 amino acids long. The V gene's germline CDR1 is SGHRS and CDR2 YFSETQ. The V gene lost 3 bases and the J gene lost 1 base, with 9 bases spanning the gap. DNA for the CDR3: TGCGCCAGCAGCTGGGGGGAGGGCACAGATACGCAGTATTTT. Its protein is CASSWGEGTDTQYF.

This chain joins TRBV6-1 and TRBJ1-6, with D uncertain. Germline-derived CDR1 and CDR2 are MNHNS and SASEGT. The CDR3 totals 15 residues. V lost 0 bases, J lost 6 bases, and 9 bases lay in between. The CDR3 here is CASSEALSGNSPLHF. Written as DNA, the CDR3 is TGTGCCAGCAGTGAAGCGCTCAGTGGTAATTCACCCCTCCACTTT.

V gene TRBV9 combines with J gene TRBJ2-1; 11 positions match TRBD1. V lost 3 bases and J lost 10; bases outside the gene matches: 6. The germline gives CDR1 SGDLS, CDR2 YYNGEE. The CDR3 is made up of 14 amino acids. The CDR3 loop reads CASSAGQGVGEQFF. The CDR3 DNA sequence: TGTGCCAGCAGCGCGGGACAGGGGGTGGGAGAGCAGTTCTTC. The full variable domain, with the rest looked up from reference TRBV9 and TRBJ2-1, is DSGVTQTPKHLITATGQRVTLRCSPRSGDLSVYWYQQSLDQGLQFLIQYYNGEERAKGNILERFSAQQFPDLHSELNLSSLELGDSALYFCASSAGQGVGEQFFGPGTRLTVL.

The V call is TRBV6-1, the J call TRBJ2-7; no clear D gene. The CDR3 contains 13 residues. With 3 bases removed from V and 8 bases from J, the gap between germline ends came to 14 bases. CDR1 is MNHNS and CDR2 is SASEGT in the germline V gene. The CDR3 region is CASSDTGISQQYV. As DNA, the CDR3 is TGTGCCAGCAGTGATACGGGCATTAGCCAGCAGTACGTC.

The chain carries TRBV7-9 and TRBJ1-1, with TRBD1 matching 7 bases. CDR3 length: 14 residues. The V segment lost 5 bases and the J segment 1 base; nucleotides outside the gene matches: 4. Germline V gene sequence: CDR1 SEHNR, CDR2 FQNEAQ (reference sequence). The CDR3 nucleotides are TGTGCCAGCAGCCTGGGACAGACGAACACTGAAGCTTTCTTT. It is translated as CASSLGQTNTEAFF.

This chain uses TRBV6-1 with TRBJ1-4, with D perhaps TRBD1 (6 bases). Between the trimmed V and J ends, which lost 3 bases and 7 bases, there was a span of 15 bases. Germline CDR1 reads MNHNS; CDR2 reads SASEGT. The length of the CDR3 is 15 residues. The CDR3 is CASSDENRATEKLFF. The CDR3 DNA sequence: TGTGCCAGCAGTGACGAGAACAGGGCGACTGAAAAACTGTTTTTT.

The chain combines TRBV2 with TRBJ2-7, with D uncertain. V lost 2 bases, J lost 8 bases, and 10 bases lay in between. This CDR3 comprises 12 residues. Germline CDR1 SNHLY, CDR2 FYNNEI. For the CDR3, the DNA is TGTGCCAGCAGTGAATTGCGGTTTAAGCAGTACGTC. This translates into CASSELRFKQYV.

This clone ranks as medium-sized. This sequence joins TRBV19 and TRBJ2-2; no reliable D call. Germline V gene data show CDR1 as LNHDA and CDR2 as SQIVND (reference sequence). This CDR3 is 12 amino acids long. The CDR3 here is CKLRRNTGELFF. In DNA form, the CDR3 reads TGTAAGCTGCGGAGGAACACCGGGGAGCTGTTTTTT.

V gene TRBV14 combines with J gene TRBJ2-7; D is possibly TRBD2 (7 bases). Trimming removed 1 base from V and 9 bases from J, with 10 bases in between. From germline, CDR1 is SGHDN and CDR2 FVKESK. The CDR3 has 12 amino acids. The CDR3 DNA sequence: TGTGCCAGCAGCCAAGCAGGGGAGGGGCAGTACTTC. Translation: CASSQAGEGQYF.

The chain uses TRBV19 and TRBJ2-6; D gene ambiguous. The CDR3 totals 15 residues. The V gene lost 6 bases and the J gene lost 0 bases, with 9 bases spanning the gap. Germline V gene sequence: CDR1 LNHDA, CDR2 SQIVND (reference sequence). The CDR3: CASSSASSGANVLTF. In DNA, the CDR3 is TGTGCCAGTAGCTCCGCTAGCTCTGGGGCCAACGTCCTGACTTTC.

The rearrangement joins TRBV5-1 to TRBJ2-3; 10 bases are shared with TRBD1. This CDR3 has 16 amino acids. Germline V lookup: CDR1 SGHRS, CDR2 YFSETQ. Germline trimming cut 3 bases from V and 1 base from J; bases unmatched to any gene: 5. The CDR3 DNA sequence: TGCGCCAGCAGCTCGACAGGGGGCTTTGGCACAGATACGCAGTATTTT. Amino acid sequence: CASSSTGGFGTDTQYF.

The V and J genes are TRBV9 and TRBJ1-2; 7 bases line up with TRBD1. Germline loops: CDR1 SGDLS, CDR2 YYNGEE. With 0 bases clipped from V and 4 bases from J, the junction kept 15 bases outside the gene matches. The CDR3 totals 18 residues. The CDR3 protein is CASSVEGNPRTGVYGYTF. CDR3 nucleotides: TGTGCCAGCAGCGTAGAGGGGAACCCAAGGACAGGAGTCTATGGCTACACCTTC.

The rearrangement joins TRBV7-3 to TRBJ1-2; D not certain. This CDR3 has 15 amino acids. V lost 4 bases and J 2 bases, leaving 14 bases between the germline ends. Per germline, CDR1 SGHTA and CDR2 FQGTGA. The CDR3 spells CASSSHGEGNYGYTF. CDR3 DNA sequence: TGTGCCAGCAGCTCCCACGGCGAAGGGAACTATGGCTACACCTTC.

This clone was picked up one time. This chain links TRBV10-2 with TRBJ1-5; 7 nucleotides align to TRBD1. The CDR3 has 14 amino acids. The V segment lost 8 bases and the J segment 6 bases; nucleotides outside the gene matches: 10. The germline CDR1 and CDR2 sequences are WSHSY and SAAADI. CDR3 residues: CASQAQGSGQPQHF. The CDR3 DNA sequence: TGCGCCAGCCAGGCACAGGGGTCAGGTCAGCCCCAGCATTTT.

The CDR3 region is CASSLNPSTYNEQFF. CDR3 in DNA: TGTGCCAGCAGCTTAAATCCGAGTACCTACAATGAGCAGTTCTTC. This chain joins TRBV7-8 and TRBJ2-1; no clear D gene. CDR1 and CDR2 from the germline V gene are SGHVS and FQNEAQ. Trimming shortened V by 2 bases and J by 2 bases, and 10 bases separated the two germline ends. The CDR3 contains 15 residues.

The chain links TRBV11-2 to TRBJ1-3; D not resolved. CDR1 is SGHAT, CDR2 FQNNGV, per germline. The V gene lost 1 base and the J gene lost 3 bases, with 4 bases spanning the gap. This CDR3 is 13 amino acids long. The CDR3 here is CASSLGNGNTIYF. The CDR3 DNA sequence: TGTGCCAGCAGCTTAGGGAATGGAAACACCATATATTTT.

The chain combines TRBV4-1 with TRBJ1-1, with no clear D. V shed 6 bases and J shed 7 bases, with 21 bases lying between them. CDR1 is MGHRA, CDR2 YSYEKL, per germline. This CDR3 has 15 residues. CDR3: CASRIDAQSAREAFF. The DNA for the CDR3 is TGCGCCAGCAGGATCGACGCCCAGAGCGCGCGTGAAGCTTTCTTT.

The chain uses TRBV19 and TRBJ2-2; 7 bases map to TRBD2. Trimming took 0 bases from V and 3 from J; bases not matched to a gene: 7. The CDR3 sequence is 17 residues long. CDR1 is LNHDA, CDR2 SQIVND, per germline (reference sequence). The DNA for the CDR3 is TGTGCCAGTAGTATAGATCAGCGGGGAAGGGACACCGGGGAGCTGTTTTTT. It yields the protein CASSIDQRGRDTGELFF.

The V gene is TRBV5-1, the J gene TRBJ2-1; 16 bases are a match to TRBD2. CDR3 length equals 19 residues. The V gene end was trimmed by 0 bases and the J gene end by 6 bases; junction bases not matched to a gene: 9. Germline V gene sequence: CDR1 SGHRS, CDR2 YFSETQ. The CDR3 coding sequence is TGCGCCAGCAGCTTGGCCGGGACTAGCGGGAGGGGCTGGGTCAATGAGCAGTTCTTC. This codes for CASSLAGTSGRGWVNEQFF.

The chain uses TRBV11-2 and TRBJ2-1; TRBD2 agrees at 11 bases. Germline-derived CDR1 and CDR2 are SGHAT and FQNNGV. The CDR3 has 15 amino acids. With 5 bases clipped from V and 9 bases from J, the junction kept 9 bases outside the gene matches. The CDR3 sequence: CASSLIAGGPTEQFF. As DNA, the CDR3 is TGTGCCAGCAGCCTAATAGCGGGAGGGCCGACTGAGCAGTTCTTC.

The chain is built from TRBV2 and TRBJ1-1, with D hard to call. This CDR3 is 12 amino acids long. In germline, CDR1 is SNHLY, CDR2 FYNNEI. V was shortened by 10 bases and J by 5 bases, with 14 bases between the two germline ends. CDR3 region: CAIGREGTEAFF. The CDR3 region has the DNA TGTGCCATCGGACGGGAGGGAACTGAAGCTTTCTTT.

This chain joins TRBV30 and TRBJ2-6; no definite D call. This CDR3 is built from 12 residues. Germline lookup yields CDR1 GTSNPN and CDR2 SVGIG (reference sequence). Deletions cut 4 bases from V and 4 bases from J, with 5 bases between. The CDR3 coding sequence is TGTGCCTGGACCCCCGGGGCCAACGTCCTGACTTTC. Protein sequence: CAWTPGANVLTF.

The rearrangement uses TRBV28 and TRBJ2-1, with 7 nucleotides matching TRBD1. This CDR3 has 13 residues. Germline CDR1 reads MDHEN; CDR2 reads SYDVKM. After removal of 8 bases from V and 7 bases from J, the junction contained 8 bases not matched to a gene. For the CDR3, the DNA is TGTGCCAGCTACGAGGGGGCGCGAAATGAGCAGTTCTTC. Amino acids: CASYEGARNEQFF.

V is TRBV10-3 and J is TRBJ1-1, with D perhaps TRBD1 (5 bases). The CDR3 is 13 residues long. Germline V gives CDR1 ENHRY, CDR2 SYGVKD. Trimming removed 7 bases from V and 7 bases from J, with 16 bases in between. CDR3 region: CAITSGGFSEAFF. Here the CDR3 DNA reads TGTGCCATCACCAGCGGGGGTTTCAGTGAAGCTTTCTTT.

This clone came up once. At one end the junction does not follow the germline gene, possibly because of a read error. The V gene is TRBV7-2, the J gene TRBJ2-5, with 7 bases lining up with TRBD2. The CDR3 covers 17 residues. Germline V gene lookup returns CDR1 SGHTA and CDR2 FQGNSA. The CDR3 bases are TGTGCCAGCAGCTTAGCGCGGGTAGCGGGCGCCCAAGGGACCCAGTACTTC. Amino acids: CASSLARVAGAQGTQYF. Looking up the rest from reference TRBV7-2 and TRBJ2-5 gives the full variable domain: GAGVSQSPSNKVTEKGKDVELRCDPISGHTALYWYRQSLGQGLEFLIYFQGNSAPDKSGLPSDRFSAERTGGSVSTLTIQRTQQEDSAVYLCASSLARVAGAQGTQYFGPGTRLLVL.

The chain is built from TRBV11-2 and TRBJ1-2; 8 nucleotides match TRBD1. V gave up 10 bases and J gave up 2 bases; unmatched junction bases: 9. The CDR3 is 14 residues long. Germline V CDR1 and CDR2: SGHAT, FQNNGV. CDR3 DNA sequence: TGTGCCATTGTGGGGGCAGGGGGCAACTATGGCTACACCTTC. This sequence encodes CAIVGAGGNYGYTF.

This clone was seen once. V is TRBV2 and J is TRBJ1-2, with no clear D. The CDR3 is 13 residues long. The V end was cut by 3 bases, the J end by 5 bases, with 10 bases between. Germline V gene lookup returns CDR1 SNHLY and CDR2 FYNNEI. The CDR3 protein is CASSEGSEYGYTF. The CDR3 DNA reads as TGTGCCAGCAGTGAGGGGAGTGAGTATGGCTACACCTTC. The complete variable domain, with remaining parts taken from reference TRBV2 and TRBJ1-2, reads EPEVTQTPSHQVTQMGQEVILRCVPISNHLYFYWYRQILGQKVEFLVSFYNNEISEKSEIFDDQFSVERPDGSNFTLKIRSTKLEDSAMYFCASSEGSEYGYTFGSGTRLTVV.